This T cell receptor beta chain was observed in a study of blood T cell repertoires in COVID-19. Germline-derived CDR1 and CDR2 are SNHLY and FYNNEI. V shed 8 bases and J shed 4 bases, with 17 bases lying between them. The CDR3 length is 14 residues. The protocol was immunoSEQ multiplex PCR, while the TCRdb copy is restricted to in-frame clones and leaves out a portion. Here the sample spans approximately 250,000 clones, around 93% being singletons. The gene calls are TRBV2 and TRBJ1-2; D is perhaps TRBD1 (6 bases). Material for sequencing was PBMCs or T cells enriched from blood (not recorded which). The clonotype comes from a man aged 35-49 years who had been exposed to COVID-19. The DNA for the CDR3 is TGTGCCAGCGGAGGGGGGGCTGGATCCTATGGCTACACCTTC. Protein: CASGGGAGSYGYTF. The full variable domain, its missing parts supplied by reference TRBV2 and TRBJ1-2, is EPEVTQTPSHQVTQMGQEVILRCVPISNHLYFYWYRQILGQKVEFLVSFYNNEISEKSEIFDDQFSVERPDGSNFTLKIRSTKLEDSAMYFCASGGGAGSYGYTFGSGTRLTVV.